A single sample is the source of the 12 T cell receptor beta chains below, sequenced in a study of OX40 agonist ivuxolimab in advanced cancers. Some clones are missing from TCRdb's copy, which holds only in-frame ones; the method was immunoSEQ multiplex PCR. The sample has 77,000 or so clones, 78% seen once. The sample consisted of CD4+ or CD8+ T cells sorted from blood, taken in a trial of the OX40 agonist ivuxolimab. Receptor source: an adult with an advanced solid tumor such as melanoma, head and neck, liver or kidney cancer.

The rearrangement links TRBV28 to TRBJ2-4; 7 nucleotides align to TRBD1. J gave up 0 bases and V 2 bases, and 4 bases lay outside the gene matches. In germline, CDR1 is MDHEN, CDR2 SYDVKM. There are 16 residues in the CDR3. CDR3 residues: CASSLRDRLAKNIQYF. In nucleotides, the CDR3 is TGTGCCAGCAGTTTACGGGACAGACTAGCCAAAAACATTCAGTACTTC.

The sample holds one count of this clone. DNA for the CDR3: TGTGCCAGTAGGCCCAGGGGAGGTCAGCAAGAGACCCAGTACTTC. Amino acids: CASRPRGGQQETQYF. The chain has TRBV19 and TRBJ2-5, with D perhaps being TRBD1 or TRBD2 (6 bases each). Germline loops: CDR1 LNHDA, CDR2 SQIVND (reference sequence). The CDR3 has 15 residues. V shed 6 bases and J shed 2 bases, with 16 bases lying between them.

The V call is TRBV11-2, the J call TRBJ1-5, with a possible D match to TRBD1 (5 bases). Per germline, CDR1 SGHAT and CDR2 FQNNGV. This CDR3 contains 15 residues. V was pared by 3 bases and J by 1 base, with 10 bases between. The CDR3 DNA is TGTGCCAGCAGCTTGAGTCAGGGAAGCAATCAGCCCCAGCATTTT. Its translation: CASSLSQGSNQPQHF.

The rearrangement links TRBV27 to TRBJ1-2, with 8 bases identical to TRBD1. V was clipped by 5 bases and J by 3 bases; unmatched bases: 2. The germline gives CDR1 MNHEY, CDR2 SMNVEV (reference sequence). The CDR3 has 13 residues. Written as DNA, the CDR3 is TGTGCCAGCAGTCAGGGGGCCGACTATGGCTACACCTTC. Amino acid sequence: CASSQGADYGYTF.

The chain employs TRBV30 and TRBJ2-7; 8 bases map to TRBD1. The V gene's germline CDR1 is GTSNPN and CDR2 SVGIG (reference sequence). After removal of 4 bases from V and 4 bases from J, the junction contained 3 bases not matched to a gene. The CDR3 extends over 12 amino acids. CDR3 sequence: CAWKDRGYEQYF. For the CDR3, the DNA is TGTGCCTGGAAAGACAGGGGTTACGAGCAGTACTTC.

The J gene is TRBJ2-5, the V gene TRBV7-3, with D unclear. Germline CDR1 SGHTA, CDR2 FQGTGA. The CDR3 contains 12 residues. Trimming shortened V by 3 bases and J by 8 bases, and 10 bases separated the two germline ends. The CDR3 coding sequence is TGTGCCAGCAGCTTGTGGTCCTCTACCCAGTACTTC. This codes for CASSLWSSTQYF. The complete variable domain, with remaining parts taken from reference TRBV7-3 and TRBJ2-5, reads GAGVSQTPSNKVTEKGKYVELRCDPISGHTALYWYRQSLGQGPEFLIYFQGTGAADDSGLPNDRFFAVRPEGSVSTLKIQRTERGDSAVYLCASSLWSSTQYFGPGTRLLVL.

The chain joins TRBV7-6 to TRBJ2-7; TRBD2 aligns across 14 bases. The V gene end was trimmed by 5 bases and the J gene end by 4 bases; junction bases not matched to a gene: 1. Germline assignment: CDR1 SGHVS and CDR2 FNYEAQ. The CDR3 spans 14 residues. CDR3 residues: CASSRTSGRYEQYF. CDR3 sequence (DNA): TGTGCCAGCAGCCGGACTAGCGGGAGGTACGAGCAGTACTTC.

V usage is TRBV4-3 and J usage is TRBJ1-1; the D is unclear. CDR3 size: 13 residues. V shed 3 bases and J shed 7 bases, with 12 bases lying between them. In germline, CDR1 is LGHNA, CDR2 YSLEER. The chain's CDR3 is CASSHRRLGEAFF. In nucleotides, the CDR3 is TGCGCCAGCAGCCACCGTAGATTGGGTGAAGCTTTCTTT.

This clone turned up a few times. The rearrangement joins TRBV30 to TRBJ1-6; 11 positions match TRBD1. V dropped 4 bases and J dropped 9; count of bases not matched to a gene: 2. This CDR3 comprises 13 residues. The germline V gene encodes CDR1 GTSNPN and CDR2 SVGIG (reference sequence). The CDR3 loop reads CAWTGQGASPLHF. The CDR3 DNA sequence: TGTGCCTGGACCGGACAGGGGGCTTCACCCCTCCACTTT.

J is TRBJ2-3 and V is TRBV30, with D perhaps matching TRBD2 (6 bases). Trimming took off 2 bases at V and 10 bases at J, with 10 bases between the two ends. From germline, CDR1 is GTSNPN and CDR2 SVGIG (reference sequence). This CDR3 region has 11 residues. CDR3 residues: CAWSLSGAQYF. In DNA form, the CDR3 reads TGTGCCTGGAGTCTTAGCGGAGCGCAGTATTTT.

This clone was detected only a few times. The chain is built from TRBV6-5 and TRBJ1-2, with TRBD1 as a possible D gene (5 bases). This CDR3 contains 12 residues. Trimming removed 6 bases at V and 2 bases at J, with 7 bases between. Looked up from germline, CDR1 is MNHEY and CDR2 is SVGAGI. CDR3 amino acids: CASRQENYGYTF. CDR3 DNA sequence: TGTGCCAGCAGACAGGAGAACTATGGCTACACCTTC.

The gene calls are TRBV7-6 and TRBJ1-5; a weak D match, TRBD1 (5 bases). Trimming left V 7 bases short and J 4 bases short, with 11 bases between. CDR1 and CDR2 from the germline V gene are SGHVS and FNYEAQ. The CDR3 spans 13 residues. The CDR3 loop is CASTQGPNQPQHF. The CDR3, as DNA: TGTGCCAGCACCCAGGGCCCTAATCAGCCCCAGCATTTT.